This T cell receptor beta chain was recorded in a study of T cell repertoires in cytomegalovirus infection. This clonotype was counted a few times. From the reads, TCRdb called clonotypes with MiXCR, one entry per CDR3 protein. The data hold about 300,000 distinct CDR3 sequences, with around 9.1% observed a single time. The clonotype comes from a human donor in good health (CMV status not recorded). Some clones in this sample may be carry-over from other donors' samples. Sequences were obtained from PBMCs.

The CDR3 DNA follows: TGTGCCAGCAGCGTAGTCAGCATGAACACTGAAGCTTTCTTT. Translating gives CASSVVSMNTEAFF. The gene calls are TRBV9 and TRBJ1-1, with D unresolved. In germline, CDR1 is SGDLS, CDR2 YYNGEE. This CDR3 is 14 amino acids long. Trimming removed 0 bases at V and 0 bases at J, with 6 bases between.